This paragraph covers one T cell receptor (beta chain) sequence. This record belongs to a study of Siglec-9 on CD8 T cells in melanoma. The CDR3 is made up of 15 amino acids. The germline gives CDR1 SGHNT, CDR2 YYREEE (reference sequence). Trimming removed 6 bases at V and 4 bases at J, with 16 bases between. The protocol was immunoSEQ multiplex PCR, while the TCRdb copy is restricted to in-frame clones and leaves out a portion. The data hold roughly 35,000 clones, with around 82% observed a single time. J is TRBJ2-2 and V is TRBV5-4, with D possibly matching TRBD2 (6 bases). The sample consisted of Siglec-9- CD8+ T cells sorted from blood. This TCR was sampled from a human donor in good health. CDR3 amino acids: CASTRDSSITGELFF. Written as DNA, the CDR3 is TGTGCCAGCACCCGGGACTCTTCGATCACCGGGGAGCTGTTTTTT.